These 3 T cell receptor beta chains were sequenced from one sample in a study of CD8+CD57+ T cells in acquired aplastic anemia. It was genomic DNA that served as the template for profiling TCR beta VDJ and CDR3. TCRdb ran MiXCR on the reads and lists one entry per CDR3 protein. The data show under 40,000 distinct CDR3 sequences, 76% seen once. Material for sequencing was sorted CD4+, CD8+, or CD8+CD57+ T cells (not recorded which) from PBMCs. All receptors derive from a human donor in good health, serving as a control.

This chain uses TRBV2 with TRBJ2-7; 9 nucleotides agree with TRBD2. With 6 bases clipped from V and 5 bases from J, the junction kept 8 bases outside the gene matches. Germline CDR1 and CDR2: SNHLY and FYNNEI. The CDR3 is 14 amino acids. This chain's CDR3 is CASRQGLATDEQYF. The CDR3 region has the DNA TGTGCCAGCAGGCAGGGACTAGCAACTGACGAGCAGTACTTC.

The V and J genes are TRBV29-1 and TRBJ1-1; no definite D call. Trimming left V 7 bases short and J 3 bases short, with 15 bases between. This CDR3 contains 13 residues. The germline V gene has CDR1 SQVTM and CDR2 ANQGSEA. CDR3 in DNA: TGCAGCGCAAAGATGGGCGGAGACACTGAAGCTTTCTTT. This gives the protein CSAKMGGDTEAFF.

A remark on this clonotype: A read error may be the cause here, since a much bigger clone is one base away. V and J are TRBV10-3 and TRBJ2-1; D possibly corresponds to TRBD2 (5 bases). V lost 8 bases and J lost 3, with 8 bases in between. In germline, CDR1 is ENHRY, CDR2 SYGVKD. The CDR3 sequence is 12 residues long. Written as DNA, the CDR3 is TGTGCCATCGGACGGGGCTACAATGAGCAGTTCTTC. It specifies CAIGRGYNEQFF.